The present entry profiles one T cell receptor (beta chain) with its context. The data derive from a study of blood T cell repertoires in COVID-19. Libraries were prepared by immunoSEQ multiplex PCR; TCRdb keeps only in-frame clonotypes and omits some of them. The data contain about 240,000 clones, about 81% of them singletons. The sequence was collected from a woman aged 55-69 years with active or convalescent COVID-19. Sequenced sample: peripheral blood.

As DNA, the CDR3 is TGTGCCATTCAGGGTTCGAGCAATCAGCCCCAGCATTTT. Translated, it gives CAIQGSSNQPQHF. J is TRBJ1-5 and V is TRBV10-3; maybe TRBD1 (5 bases). Germline values: CDR1 ENHRY, CDR2 SYGVKD. Trimming took off 9 bases at V and 1 base at J, with 10 bases between the two ends. The CDR3 has 13 amino acids.